The source of this T cell receptor beta chain is a study of CXCR3-negative and CXCR3-positive naive CD8 T cells. Details on this clonotype: The antigen remains unidentified.

The study's findings and limits: Naive cells with CXCR3 showed TRB CDR3s that were more hydrophobic than those in CXCR3-negative naive cells.

The CDR3 covers 15 residues. The study made its TRB cDNA libraries by 5' RACE, adding UMI labels. TCRdb processed the 5' RACE reads again and assigns one entry to each CDR3 protein, with no DNA. In total, the table holds tens of thousands of distinct CDR3 sequences. The specimen was naive CXCR3+ CD8+ T cells from blood. The subset here: CD45RO-CCR7+CD27+CD95- naive CD8+ T cells expressing CXCR3 (TNR3+). The rearrangement uses TRBV23-1 and TRBJ2-7; TCRdb's assignment of TRBD1 cannot be checked, as there is no DNA. TRBV23-1 is an ORF, and what it does is uncertain. The TCR sequence derives from a human donor in good health. Some clones in this sample may be carry-over from other donors' samples. Here the CDR3 reads CASSQEGQGGYEQYF.